This T cell receptor (beta chain) derives from a study of shared clonotypes between healthy human individuals. This CDR3 region has 15 residues. Trimming stripped 3 bases from V and 3 bases from J, with 15 bases between. From germline, CDR1 is MNHEY and CDR2 SMNVEV (reference sequence). The study separated CD4+ cells into CD45RA+ naive and CD45RA-negative memory subsets. Using immunoSEQ multiplex PCR, the repertoire was profiled, and TCRdb retains in-frame clones only, with some absent. This sample carries about 680,000 clones, 73% of them seen once, and the ten largest clones take around 1.8%. This receptor was taken from a young woman in good health. The V gene is TRBV27, the J gene TRBJ2-7; TRBD2 is a possible D gene (5 bases). Sequenced material: memory CD4+ T cells sorted from blood. Regarding subset: CD45RA-negative fraction. The CDR3 sequence is CASSFGGSRVYEQYF. The DNA for the CDR3 is TGTGCCAGCAGTTTCGGTGGGAGTAGGGTCTACGAGCAGTACTTC.